A selection of T cell receptor beta chains follows, all from one sample in a study of T-cell reconstitution after alpha-beta-depleted transplantation in children. TCRdb re-called the PCR reads with MiXCR, one entry per CDR3 protein. The sample lists some 550,000 distinct CDR3 sequences; under 25% were seen once. The sequenced sample was PBMCs, mostly from graft donor cells, obtained 360 days after TCRalphabeta/CD19-depleted stem cell transplant. These receptors all come from a boy in the first two years of life who had a stem cell transplant for acute myeloid leukemia, so the T cells may come from the graft donor. Each CDR3 is given with its conserved first and last residue. The order of the fields is J gene, clone size, V gene, D gene, CDR3 protein, CDR3 DNA. D genes are given only for firm matches. The size of a clone is reported for some rows only, either as once, few or many, or as a class for expanded clones.

>TRBJ2-2|few|TRBV12-3/TRBV12-4|TRBD2
CASSPDPSGATGELFF
TGTGCCAGCAGCCCAGACCCTAGCGGGGCTACCGGGGAGCTGTTTTTT
>TRBJ2-5|few|TRBV20-1|.
CSARSPLVGLEQETQYF
TGCAGTGCTAGAAGCCCACTAGTCGGTTTAGAACAAGAGACCCAGTACTTC
>TRBJ2-1|few|TRBV20-1|.
CSAREIDRLSYNEQFF
TGCAGTGCTCGAGAGATAGACAGGTTATCCTACAATGAGCAGTTCTTC
>TRBJ2-1|once|TRBV12-5|.
CATQGTQIYNEQFF
TGTGCTACTCAGGGAACGCAAATTTACAATGAGCAGTTCTTC
>TRBJ2-1|.|TRBV7-3|TRBD2
CASSLGTRNNEQFF
TGTGCCAGCAGCTTAGGGACTAGGAACAATGAGCAGTTCTTC
>TRBJ2-4|many|TRBV5-5|.
CASSFDPAKNIQYF
TGTGCCAGCAGCTTTGACCCGGCCAAAAACATTCAGTACTTC
>TRBJ2-1|few|TRBV20-1|TRBD2
CSASTSGGPYNEQFF
TGCAGTGCTTCGACCAGCGGGGGCCCTTACAATGAGCAGTTCTTC
>TRBJ1-2|.|TRBV3-1|.
CASSQGGGGYGYTF
TGTGCCAGCAGCCAAGGCGGGGGCGGATATGGCTACACCTTC
>TRBJ2-1|many|TRBV20-1|TRBD2
CSAENSGGKNEQFF
TGCAGTGCTGAAAATAGCGGGGGGAAAAATGAGCAGTTCTTC
>TRBJ1-4|.|TRBV11-3|.
CASGARGPNEKLFF
TGTGCCAGCGGGGCCCGGGGCCCTAATGAAAAACTGTTTTTT
>TRBJ2-7|few|TRBV20-1|TRBD1
CSALNRGGQGDYEQYF
TGCAGTGCTCTAAATAGGGGAGGACAGGGAGACTACGAGCAGTACTTC
>TRBJ2-5|.|TRBV5-6|.
CASSLGWSDLGTQYF
TGTGCCAGCAGCTTGGGGTGGTCGGATTTAGGGACCCAGTACTTC
>TRBJ1-4|.|TRBV27|TRBD1
CASRGQGAGDEKLFF
TGTGCCAGCAGAGGACAGGGGGCCGGAGATGAAAAACTGTTTTTT
>TRBJ2-1|.|TRBV10-1|TRBD2
CASSEVGSGGRVGEQFF
TGCGCCAGCAGTGAAGTCGGTAGCGGGGGACGAGTCGGTGAGCAGTTCTTC
>TRBJ2-2|few|TRBV29-1|TRBD2
CSVAGTSGGENTGELFF
TGCAGCGTTGCCGGGACTAGCGGGGGAGAGAACACCGGGGAGCTGTTTTTT
>TRBJ2-5|.|TRBV29-1|TRBD2
CSVEAPRRGNQETQYF
TGCAGCGTTGAAGCCCCTCGGCGGGGGAACCAAGAGACCCAGTACTTC
>TRBJ2-2|.|TRBV20-1|TRBD2
CSATTSGGFGELFF
TGCAGTGCTACCACTAGCGGGGGATTCGGGGAGCTGTTTTTT
>TRBJ1-4|few|TRBV12-3/TRBV12-4|.
CASSSFGSTNEKLFF
TGTGCCAGCAGTTCCTTTGGGTCAACTAATGAAAAACTGTTTTTT
>TRBJ2-7|.|TRBV21-1|.
CASRVNPNAAYEQYF
TGTGCCAGCAGGGTCAATCCAAACGCCGCCTACGAGCAGTACTTC
>TRBJ1-4|.|TRBV20-1|.
CSARHQTGSNEKLFF
TGCAGTGCTAGACATCAGACAGGTTCAAATGAAAAACTGTTTTTT
>TRBJ2-1|.|TRBV6-4|.
CASSPGAIPNEQFF
TGTGCCAGCAGTCCCGGGGCAATTCCCAATGAGCAGTTCTTC
>TRBJ2-3|many|TRBV12-3/TRBV12-4|TRBD1
CASSFRTGGKDTQYF
TGTGCCAGCAGTTTCCGGACAGGGGGCAAGGATACGCAGTATTTT
>TRBJ2-1|many|TRBV2|.
CASNSQGSSYNEQFF
TGTGCCAGCAATTCACAGGGTAGCTCCTACAATGAGCAGTTCTTC
>TRBJ2-7|.|TRBV6-2/TRBV6-3|TRBD1
CASSQGASEQYF
TGTGCCAGCAGTCAGGGGGCGAGCGAGCAGTACTTC